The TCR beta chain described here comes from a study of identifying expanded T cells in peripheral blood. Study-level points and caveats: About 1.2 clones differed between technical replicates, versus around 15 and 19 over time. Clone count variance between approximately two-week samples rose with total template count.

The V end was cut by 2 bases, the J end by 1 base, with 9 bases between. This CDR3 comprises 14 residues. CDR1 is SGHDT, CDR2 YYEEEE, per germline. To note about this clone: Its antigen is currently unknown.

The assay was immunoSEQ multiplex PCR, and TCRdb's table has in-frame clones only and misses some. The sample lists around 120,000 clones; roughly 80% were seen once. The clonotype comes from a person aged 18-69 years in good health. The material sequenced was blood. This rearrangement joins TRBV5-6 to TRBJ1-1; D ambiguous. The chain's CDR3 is CASSFSSGNTEAFF. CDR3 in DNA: TGTGCCAGCAGCTTCAGTAGTGGGAACACTGAAGCTTTCTTT. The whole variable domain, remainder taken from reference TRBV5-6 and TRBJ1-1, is DAGVTQSPTHLIKTRGQQVTLRCSPKSGHDTVSWYQQALGQGPQFIFQYYEEEERQRGNFPDRFSGHQFPNYSSELNVNALLLGDSALYLCASSFSSGNTEAFFGQGTRLTVV.